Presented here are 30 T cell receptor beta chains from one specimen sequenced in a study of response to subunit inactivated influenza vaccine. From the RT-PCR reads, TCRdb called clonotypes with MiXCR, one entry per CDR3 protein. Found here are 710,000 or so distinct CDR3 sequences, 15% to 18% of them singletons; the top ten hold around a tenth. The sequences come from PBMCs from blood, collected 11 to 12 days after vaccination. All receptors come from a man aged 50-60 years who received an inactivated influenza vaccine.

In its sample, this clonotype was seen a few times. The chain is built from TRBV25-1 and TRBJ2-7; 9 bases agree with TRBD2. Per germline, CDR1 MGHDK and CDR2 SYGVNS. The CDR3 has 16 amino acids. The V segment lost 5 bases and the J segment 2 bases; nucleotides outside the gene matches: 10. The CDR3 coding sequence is TGTGCCAGCAGTATAACTAGCGGGTGGAGGACCTACGAGCAGTACTTC. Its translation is CASSITSGWRTYEQYF.

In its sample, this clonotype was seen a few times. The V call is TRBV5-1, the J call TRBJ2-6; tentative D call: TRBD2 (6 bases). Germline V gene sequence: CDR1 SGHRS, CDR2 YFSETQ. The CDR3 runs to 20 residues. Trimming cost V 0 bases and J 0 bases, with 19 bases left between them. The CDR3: CASSLASGGGWDSGANVLTF. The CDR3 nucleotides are TGCGCCAGCAGCTTGGCCTCCGGGGGTGGCTGGGACTCTGGGGCCAACGTCCTGACTTTC.

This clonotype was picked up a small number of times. The CDR3 here is CASAGGTGGYEQYF. In nucleotides, the CDR3 is TGTGCCAGCGCGGGTGGGACAGGGGGCTACGAGCAGTACTTC. J is TRBJ2-7 and V is TRBV5-6; TRBD1 matches 11 bases. Germline CDR1 reads SGHDT; CDR2 reads YYEEEE. This CDR3 comprises 14 residues. Trimming took 7 bases from V and 3 from J; bases not matched to a gene: 6.

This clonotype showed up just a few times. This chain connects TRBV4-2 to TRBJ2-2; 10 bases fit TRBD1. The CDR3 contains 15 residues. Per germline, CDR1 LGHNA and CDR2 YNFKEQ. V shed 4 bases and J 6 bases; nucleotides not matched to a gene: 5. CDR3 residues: CASSLGQGGAGELFF. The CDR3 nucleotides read TGTGCCAGCAGCCTAGGACAGGGGGGAGCCGGGGAGCTGTTTTTT.

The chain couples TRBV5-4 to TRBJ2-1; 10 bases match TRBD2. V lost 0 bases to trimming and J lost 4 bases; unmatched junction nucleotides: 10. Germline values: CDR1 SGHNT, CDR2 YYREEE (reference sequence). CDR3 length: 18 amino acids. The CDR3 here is CASSLEPSGSSLYNEQFF. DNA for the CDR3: TGTGCCAGCAGCTTGGAGCCTAGCGGGAGTAGTCTATACAATGAGCAGTTCTTC.

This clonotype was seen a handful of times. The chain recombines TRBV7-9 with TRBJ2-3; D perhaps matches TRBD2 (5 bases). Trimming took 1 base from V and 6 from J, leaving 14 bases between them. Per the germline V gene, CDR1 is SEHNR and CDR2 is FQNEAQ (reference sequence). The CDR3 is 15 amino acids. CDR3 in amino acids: CASSLGSLGEDTQYF. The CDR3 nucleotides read TGTGCCAGCAGCTTAGGGTCACTCGGGGAGGATACGCAGTATTTT.

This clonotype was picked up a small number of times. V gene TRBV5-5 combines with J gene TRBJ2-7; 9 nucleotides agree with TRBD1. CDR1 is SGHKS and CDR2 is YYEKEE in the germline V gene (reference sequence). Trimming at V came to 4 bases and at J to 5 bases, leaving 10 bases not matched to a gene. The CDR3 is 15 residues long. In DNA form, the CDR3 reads TGTGCCAGCAGCCCTTGGGACAGGGTAATTGACGAGCAGTACTTC. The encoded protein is CASSPWDRVIDEQYF. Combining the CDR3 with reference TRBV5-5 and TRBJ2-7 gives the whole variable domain DAGVTQSPTHLIKTRGQQVTLRCSPISGHKSVSWYQQVLGQGPQFIFQYYEKEERGRGNFPDRFSARQFPNYSSELNVNALLLGDSALYLCASSPWDRVIDEQYFGPGTRLTVT.

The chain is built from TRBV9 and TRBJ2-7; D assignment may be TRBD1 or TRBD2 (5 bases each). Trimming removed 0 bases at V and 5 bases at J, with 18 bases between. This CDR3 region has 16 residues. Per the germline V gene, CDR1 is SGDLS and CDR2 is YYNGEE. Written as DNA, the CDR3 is TGTGCCAGCAGCGTAGCTACCCTAGCAGGGCCCCACGAGCAGTACTTC. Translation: CASSVATLAGPHEQYF.

CDR3 residues: CAWSGSGGYEQYF. The CDR3 nucleotides read TGTGCCTGGAGTGGCTCCGGAGGCTACGAGCAGTACTTC. V gene TRBV30 combines with J gene TRBJ2-7; a possible D gene is TRBD2 (5 bases). Germline assignment: CDR1 GTSNPN and CDR2 SVGIG (reference sequence). This CDR3 region has 13 residues. Trimming shortened V by 1 base and J by 3 bases, and 10 bases separated the two germline ends.

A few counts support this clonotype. The CDR3 region is CASSLGLEYQETQYF. CDR3 coding DNA: TGCGCCAGCAGCTTGGGACTAGAGTATCAAGAGACCCAGTACTTC. The rearrangement links TRBV5-1 to TRBJ2-5; possible D gene TRBD2, 6 bases. Germline values: CDR1 SGHRS, CDR2 YFSETQ. This CDR3 contains 15 residues. The V and J ends lost 0 bases and 2 bases respectively, with 11 bases between them.

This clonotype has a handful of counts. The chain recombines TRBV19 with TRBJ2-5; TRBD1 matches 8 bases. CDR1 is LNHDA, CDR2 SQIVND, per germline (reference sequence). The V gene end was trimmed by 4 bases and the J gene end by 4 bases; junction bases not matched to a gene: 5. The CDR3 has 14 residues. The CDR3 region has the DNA TGTGCCAGTAGTAGAGGACAGGGAACAGAGACCCAGTACTTC. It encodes CASSRGQGTETQYF.

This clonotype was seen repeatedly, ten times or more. CDR3 sequence: CASSYASAEQFF. Here the CDR3 DNA reads TGTGCCAGCAGTTACGCTAGCGCTGAGCAGTTCTTC. V and J are TRBV6-6 and TRBJ2-1, with D possibly TRBD2 on 6 matching bases. Trimming removed 2 bases from V and 9 bases from J, with 8 bases in between. Looked up from germline, CDR1 is MNHNY and CDR2 is SVGAGI (reference sequence). This CDR3 region has 12 residues.

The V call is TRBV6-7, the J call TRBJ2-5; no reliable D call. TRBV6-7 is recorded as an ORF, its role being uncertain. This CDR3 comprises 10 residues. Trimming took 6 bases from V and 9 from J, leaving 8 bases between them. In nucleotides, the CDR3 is TGTGCCAGCAGGCCCTTGCCCCAGTACTTC. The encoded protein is CASRPLPQYF.

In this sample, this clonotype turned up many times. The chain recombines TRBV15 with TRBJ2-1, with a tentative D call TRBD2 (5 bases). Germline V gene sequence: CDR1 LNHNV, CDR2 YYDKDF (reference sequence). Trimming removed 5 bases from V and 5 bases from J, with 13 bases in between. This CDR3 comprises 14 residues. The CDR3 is CATSATRANNEQFF. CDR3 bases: TGTGCCACCAGCGCGACGCGGGCTAACAATGAGCAGTTCTTC.

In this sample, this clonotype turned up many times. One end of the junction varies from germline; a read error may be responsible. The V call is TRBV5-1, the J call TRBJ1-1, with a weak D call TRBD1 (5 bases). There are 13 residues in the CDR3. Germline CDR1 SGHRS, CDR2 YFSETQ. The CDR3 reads CASSLAGHTEAFF. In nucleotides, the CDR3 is TGTGCCAGCAGTCTCGCAGGGCACACTGAAGCTTTCTTT.

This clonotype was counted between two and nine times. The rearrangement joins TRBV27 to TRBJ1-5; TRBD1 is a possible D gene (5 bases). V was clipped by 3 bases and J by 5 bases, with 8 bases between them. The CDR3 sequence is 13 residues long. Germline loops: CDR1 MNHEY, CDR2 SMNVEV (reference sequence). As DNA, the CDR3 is TGTGCCAGCAGTTTTTGGGGGGATCAGCCCCAGCATTTT. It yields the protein CASSFWGDQPQHF.

CDR3 sequence: CASSKVGLSTDTQYF. The CDR3 nucleotides are TGTGCCAGCAGCAAAGTCGGGCTTAGCACAGATACGCAGTATTTT. This chain joins TRBV21-1 and TRBJ2-3. TRBV21-1 is shown as a pseudogene. The CDR3 totals 15 residues.

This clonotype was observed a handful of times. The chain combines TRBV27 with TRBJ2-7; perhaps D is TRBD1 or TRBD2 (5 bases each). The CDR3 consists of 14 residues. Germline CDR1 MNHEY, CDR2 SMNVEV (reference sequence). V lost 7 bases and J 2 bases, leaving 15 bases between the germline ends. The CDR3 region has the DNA TGTGCCAGCACCTCTGGGGGTCCCACCTACGAGCAGTACTTC. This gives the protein CASTSGGPTYEQYF.

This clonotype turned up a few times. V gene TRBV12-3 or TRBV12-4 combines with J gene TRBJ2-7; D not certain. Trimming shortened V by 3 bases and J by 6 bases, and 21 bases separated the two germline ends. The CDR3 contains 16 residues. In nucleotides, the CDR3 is TGTGCCAGCAGTTTTTATGTGGTCCTAGGGTATTCCGAGCAGTACTTC. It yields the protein CASSFYVVLGYSEQYF.

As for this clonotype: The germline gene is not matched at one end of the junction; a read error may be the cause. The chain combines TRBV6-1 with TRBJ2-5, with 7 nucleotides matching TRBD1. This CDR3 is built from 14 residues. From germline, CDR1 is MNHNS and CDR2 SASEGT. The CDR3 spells CASSVARGQEIQYF. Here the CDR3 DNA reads TGTGCCAGCAGTGTCGCGAGGGGGCAAGAGATCCAGTACTTC.

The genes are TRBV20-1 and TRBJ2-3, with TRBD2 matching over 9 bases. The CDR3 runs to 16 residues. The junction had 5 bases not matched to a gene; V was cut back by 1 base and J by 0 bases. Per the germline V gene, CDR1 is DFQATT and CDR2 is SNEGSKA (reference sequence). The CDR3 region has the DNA TGCAGTGCTAGAGGAACCCTAGCGGGAAGCACAGATACGCAGTATTTT. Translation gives CSARGTLAGSTDTQYF.

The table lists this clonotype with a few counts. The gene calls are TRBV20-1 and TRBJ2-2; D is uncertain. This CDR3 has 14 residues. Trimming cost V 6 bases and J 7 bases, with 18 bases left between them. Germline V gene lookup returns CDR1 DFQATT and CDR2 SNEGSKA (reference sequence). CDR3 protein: CSARSWQRDGELFF. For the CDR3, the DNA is TGCAGTGCCCGAAGTTGGCAGCGAGACGGGGAGCTGTTTTTT.

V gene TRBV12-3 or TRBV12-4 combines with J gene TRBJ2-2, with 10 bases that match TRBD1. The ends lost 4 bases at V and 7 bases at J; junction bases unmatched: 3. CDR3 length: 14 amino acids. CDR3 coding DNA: TGTGCCAGCAGTTGGGGACAGGGGTTCGGGGAGCTGTTTTTT. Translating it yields CASSWGQGFGELFF.

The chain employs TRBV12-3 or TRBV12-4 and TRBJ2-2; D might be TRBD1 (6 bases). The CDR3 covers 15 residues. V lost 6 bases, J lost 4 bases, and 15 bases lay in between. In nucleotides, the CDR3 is TGTGCCAGCAGGGGGGCAGGAAGGTCCACCGGGGAGCTGTTTTTT. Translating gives CASRGAGRSTGELFF.

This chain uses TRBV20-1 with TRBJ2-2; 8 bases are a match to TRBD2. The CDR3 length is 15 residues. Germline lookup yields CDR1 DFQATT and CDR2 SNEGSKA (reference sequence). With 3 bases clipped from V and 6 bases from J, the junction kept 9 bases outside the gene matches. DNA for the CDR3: TGCAGTGCTAGGCTCCCGGGAGGGTGGTCCGGGGAGCTGTTTTTT. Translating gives CSARLPGGWSGELFF.

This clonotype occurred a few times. The CDR3 coding sequence is TGTGCCATCAGTGAGATAGCGGGGGGCCGCAATGAGCAGTTCTTC. This translates into CAISEIAGGRNEQFF. The rearrangement uses TRBV10-3 and TRBJ2-1; 10 nucleotides align to TRBD2. CDR1 ENHRY and CDR2 SYGVKD come from the germline V gene. After removal of 2 bases from V and 6 bases from J, the junction contained 4 bases not matched to a gene. CDR3 length: 15 residues.

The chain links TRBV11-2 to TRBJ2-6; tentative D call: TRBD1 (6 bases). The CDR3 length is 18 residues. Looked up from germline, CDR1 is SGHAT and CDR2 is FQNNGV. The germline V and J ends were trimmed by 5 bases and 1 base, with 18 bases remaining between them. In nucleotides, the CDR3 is TGTGCCAGCAGCCGGCAGACAGGCCCGGCATCTGGGGCCAACGTCCTGACTTTC. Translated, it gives CASSRQTGPASGANVLTF.

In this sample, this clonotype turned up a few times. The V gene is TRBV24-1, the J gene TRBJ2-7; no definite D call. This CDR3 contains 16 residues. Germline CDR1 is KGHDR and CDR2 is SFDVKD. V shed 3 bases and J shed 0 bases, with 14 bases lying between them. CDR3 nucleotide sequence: TGTGCCACCAGTGATCAAGGGTCGGCCAGCTCCTACGAGCAGTACTTC. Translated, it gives CATSDQGSASSYEQYF.

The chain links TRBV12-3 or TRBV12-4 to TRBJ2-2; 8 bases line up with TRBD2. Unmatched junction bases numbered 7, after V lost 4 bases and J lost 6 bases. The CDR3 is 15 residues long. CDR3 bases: TGTGCCAGCAGTTCGGGCGGGGGGTTTCCCGGGGAGCTGTTTTTT. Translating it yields CASSSGGGFPGELFF.

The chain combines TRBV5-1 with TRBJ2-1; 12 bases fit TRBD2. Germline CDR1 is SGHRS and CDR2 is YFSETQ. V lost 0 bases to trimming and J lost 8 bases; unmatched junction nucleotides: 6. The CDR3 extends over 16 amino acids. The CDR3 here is CASSLETSGSLDEQFF. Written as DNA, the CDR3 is TGCGCCAGCAGCTTGGAGACTAGCGGGAGTTTAGATGAGCAGTTCTTC.